The 26 T cell receptor beta chains below come from one sample, sequenced in a study of identical twins. Using its own MiXCR run on the 5' RACE reads, TCRdb lists one record per CDR3 protein. This table has around 490,000 distinct CDR3 sequences, around an eighth appearing once. This same sample was also part of a study on yellow fever vaccine responses in identical twins.

Input material: CD4+ T cells sorted from blood. Receptors originate from a woman aged 18-35 years in good health.

The rearrangement joins TRBV10-3 to TRBJ2-3; 7 bases match TRBD2. The junction had 3 bases not matched to a gene; V was cut back by 2 bases and J by 1 base. From germline, CDR1 is ENHRY and CDR2 SYGVKD. There are 15 residues in the CDR3. CDR3 sequence: CAISERGGGTDTQYF. CDR3 nucleotides: TGTGCCATCAGTGAGAGGGGAGGGGGCACAGATACGCAGTATTTT.

The CDR3 loop is CASSLGNRQETQYF. The CDR3 coding sequence is TGTGCCAGCAGCTTAGGGAACAGACAAGAGACCCAGTACTTC. The V gene is TRBV7-8, the J gene TRBJ2-5; D unclear. Germline-derived CDR1 and CDR2 are SGHVS and FQNEAQ. The CDR3 contains 14 residues. Trimming removed 1 base at V and 2 bases at J, with 8 bases between.

This clonotype was counted ten times or more. The V and J genes are TRBV27 and TRBJ2-1; TRBD2 agrees at 9 bases. With V trimmed by 6 bases and J by 0 bases, 9 bases remained unmatched. The CDR3 runs to 17 residues. Germline V lookup: CDR1 MNHEY, CDR2 SMNVEV (reference sequence). This CDR3 reads CASSSIAGVTSYNEQFF. For the CDR3, the DNA is TGTGCCAGCAGCAGTATAGCGGGAGTGACCTCCTACAATGAGCAGTTCTTC.

V usage is TRBV7-9 and J usage is TRBJ2-3; 7 nucleotides line up with TRBD1. The CDR3 runs to 14 residues. In germline, CDR1 is SEHNR, CDR2 FQNEAQ (reference sequence). The V gene end was trimmed by 8 bases and the J gene end by 1 base; junction bases not matched to a gene: 6. CDR3 in amino acids: CASGPGQRTDTQYF. In DNA form, the CDR3 reads TGTGCCAGCGGGCCGGGACAGCGCACAGATACGCAGTATTTT.

In this sample, this clonotype turned up a few times. The junction does not match germline at one end; this may be a read error. J is TRBJ2-5 and V is TRBV7-7, with TRBD2 identical over 13 bases. The CDR3 length is 16 residues. The germline gives CDR1 SSHAT, CDR2 FNYEAQ (reference sequence). CDR3 loop: CASSLTSGGAGETQYF. Here the CDR3 DNA reads TGTGCTAGCAGCTTAACTAGCGGGGGGGCCGGAGAGACCCAGTACTTC.

V gene TRBV29-1 combines with J gene TRBJ1-1; unclear D gene. The germline V and J ends were trimmed by 3 bases and 0 bases, with 8 bases remaining between them. Germline CDR1 and CDR2: SQVTM and ANQGSEA. CDR3 length: 13 amino acids. CDR3 amino acids: CSVDLKLNTEAFF. For the CDR3, the DNA is TGCAGCGTTGATCTGAAACTGAACACTGAAGCTTTCTTT. Full variable domain (remainder filled in from reference TRBV29-1 and TRBJ1-1): SAVISQKPSRDICQRGTSLTIQCQVDSQVTMMFWYRQQPGQSLTLIATANQGSEATYESGFVIDKFPISRPNLTFSTLTVSNMSPEDSSIYLCSVDLKLNTEAFFGQGTRLTVV.

The V gene is TRBV27, the J gene TRBJ2-7, with TRBD1 as a possible D gene (5 bases). The V gene's germline CDR1 is MNHEY and CDR2 SMNVEV (reference sequence). With 2 bases removed from V and 4 bases from J, the gap between germline ends came to 15 bases. This CDR3 region has 15 residues. The CDR3 spells CASSLRTGRVYEQYF. CDR3 DNA sequence: TGTGCCAGCAGTTTACGTACAGGTAGAGTTTACGAGCAGTACTTC.

About this clonotype: This may be a read error: a much more frequent sequence differs by one nucleotide. The CDR3 protein is CASSLYPGELFF. DNA for the CDR3: TGTGCCAGCAGTTTATATCCCGGGGAGCTGTTTTTT. The chain has TRBV27 and TRBJ2-2, with D uncertain. The CDR3 loop spans 12 amino acids. CDR1 and CDR2 (germline): MNHEY, SMNVEV (reference sequence). Trimming shortened V by 1 base and J by 6 bases, and 3 bases separated the two germline ends.

This clonotype showed up just a few times. The V gene is TRBV28, the J gene TRBJ2-3; no firm D call. Trimming removed 6 bases at V and 3 bases at J, with 13 bases between. Per the germline V gene, CDR1 is MDHEN and CDR2 is SYDVKM. The length of the CDR3 is 14 residues. The CDR3 loop is CASSLLLGTDTQYF. CDR3 sequence (DNA): TGTGCCAGCAGCCTCCTACTGGGGACAGATACGCAGTATTTT.

This clonotype was counted a few times. This sequence joins TRBV2 and TRBJ2-2; TRBD2 matches 9 bases. This CDR3 is 16 amino acids long. CDR1 and CDR2 from the germline V gene are SNHLY and FYNNEI. V was pared by 5 bases and J by 0 bases, with 4 bases of the junction left unmatched. The CDR3 reads CASSLSGGPNTGELFF. The CDR3 nucleotides read TGTGCCAGCAGTCTTAGCGGGGGCCCGAACACCGGGGAGCTGTTTTTT.

The table lists this clonotype with a few counts. The genes are TRBV6-1 and TRBJ2-1, with D possibly called TRBD1 or TRBD2 (5 bases each). With 6 bases removed from V and 5 bases from J, the gap between germline ends came to 17 bases. The germline V gene encodes CDR1 MNHNS and CDR2 SASEGT. CDR3 length equals 15 residues. The CDR3 loop reads CASSRRRGENNEQFF. CDR3 bases: TGTGCCAGCAGCCGGAGAAGGGGAGAAAACAATGAGCAGTTCTTC.

This chain connects TRBV5-6 to TRBJ2-7; either TRBD1 or TRBD2 may fit D (5 bases each). V lost 7 bases and J lost 0, with 20 bases in between. Germline V gives CDR1 SGHDT, CDR2 YYEEEE. The CDR3 extends over 16 amino acids. CDR3 region: CASARWGRLSSYEQYF. CDR3 nucleotides: TGTGCCAGCGCCAGGTGGGGGAGATTAAGCTCCTACGAGCAGTACTTC.

There are many counts of this clonotype. The chain carries TRBV5-6 and TRBJ2-1; 11 nucleotides match TRBD2. Germline CDR1 reads SGHDT; CDR2 reads YYEEEE. V shed 2 bases and J 3 bases; nucleotides not matched to a gene: 13. The CDR3 consists of 19 residues. The CDR3: CASSFIAGGPFGGYNEQFF. CDR3 coding DNA: TGTGCCAGCAGCTTTATAGCGGGAGGGCCATTTGGTGGCTACAATGAGCAGTTCTTC.

This clonotype was found a few times. The chain carries TRBV30 and TRBJ2-3; no clear D gene. CDR3 size: 10 residues. The germline CDR1 and CDR2 sequences are GTSNPN and SVGIG (reference sequence). Trimming left V 1 base short and J 15 bases short, with 11 bases between. DNA for the CDR3: TGTGCCTGGAGTGGGGCACGGGCATATTTT. Translation: CAWSGARAYF.

CDR3 sequence (DNA): TGTGCCAGCAGCTCTGGGACCGGGAGGGGGCAAGAGACCCAGTACTTC. Protein sequence: CASSSGTGRGQETQYF. The rearrangement uses TRBV11-2 and TRBJ2-5, with 8 nucleotides matching TRBD2. This CDR3 comprises 16 residues. V was clipped by 4 bases and J by 2 bases; unmatched bases: 9. The germline gives CDR1 SGHAT, CDR2 FQNNGV.

This chain links TRBV20-1 with TRBJ2-1; weak D call: TRBD1 (6 bases). This CDR3 region has 14 residues. Trimming left V 5 bases short and J 7 bases short, with 18 bases between. CDR1 is DFQATT, CDR2 SNEGSKA, per germline (reference sequence). CDR3 nucleotide sequence: TGCAGTGCTGATCTTCGGGGACACTTGAATGAGCAGTTCTTC. This sequence encodes CSADLRGHLNEQFF.

This clonotype was seen only a few times. The J gene is TRBJ1-1, the V gene TRBV7-9; D ambiguous. This CDR3 contains 14 residues. The V end was cut by 3 bases, the J end by 1 base, with 9 bases between. Per the germline V gene, CDR1 is SEHNR and CDR2 is FQNEAQ (reference sequence). The CDR3 protein is CASSLLRANTEAFF. The CDR3, as DNA: TGTGCCAGCAGCTTGTTGAGGGCGAACACTGAAGCTTTCTTT.

V and J are TRBV7-2 and TRBJ1-1; D call uncertain. Trimming took off 2 bases at V and 1 base at J, with 8 bases between the two ends. There are 14 residues in the CDR3. CDR1 is SGHTA and CDR2 is FQGNSA in the germline V gene. The CDR3 loop reads CASSLLQKNTEAFF. The CDR3 nucleotides are TGTGCCAGCAGCTTATTACAGAAGAACACTGAAGCTTTCTTT.

The chain uses TRBV7-2 and TRBJ2-7; no reliable D call. Trimming removed 3 bases at V and 0 bases at J, with 9 bases between. The CDR3 extends over 14 amino acids. Germline CDR1 SGHTA, CDR2 FQGNSA. In DNA, the CDR3 is TGTGCCAGCAGCTTTCTGTCGGCCTCCTACGAGCAGTACTTC. This encodes CASSFLSASYEQYF.

This chain uses TRBV18 with TRBJ1-5; D uncertain. This CDR3 contains 15 residues. V lost 4 bases and J lost 2, with 12 bases in between. Germline V lookup: CDR1 KGHSH, CDR2 LQKENI. CDR3 in amino acids: CASSRAGTGNQPQHF. The CDR3, as DNA: TGTGCCAGCTCACGGGCAGGTACAGGCAATCAGCCCCAGCATTTT.

This clonotype was counted many times. This chain connects TRBV28 to TRBJ2-7; unclear D gene. Trimming cost V 6 bases and J 3 bases, with 6 bases left between them. The CDR3 covers 11 residues. Germline assignment: CDR1 MDHEN and CDR2 SYDVKM. The DNA for the CDR3 is TGTGCCAGCAGAGTCAACTACGAGCAGTACTTC. This gives the protein CASRVNYEQYF. Drawing the rest from reference TRBV28 and TRBJ2-7, the complete variable domain is DVKVTQSSRYLVKRTGEKVFLECVQDMDHENMFWYRQDPGLGLRLIYFSYDVKMKEKGDIPEGYSVSREKKERFSLILESASTNQTSMYLCASRVNYEQYFGPGTRLTVT.

This chain connects TRBV12-3 or TRBV12-4 to TRBJ2-5, with D possibly matching TRBD1 (6 bases). The CDR3 sequence is 14 residues long. V lost 1 base to trimming and J lost 4 bases, with 10 bases between them. The CDR3 sequence is CASSLGQASETQYF. Here the CDR3 DNA reads TGTGCCAGCAGTTTAGGACAGGCCTCAGAGACCCAGTACTTC.

The V and J genes are TRBV28 and TRBJ2-1; 10 bases map to TRBD2. Trimming took 9 bases from V and 4 from J; bases not matched to a gene: 18. This CDR3 is 18 amino acids long. The germline gives CDR1 MDHEN, CDR2 SYDVKM. The CDR3 DNA reads as TGTGCCAGTGGTACCCCAACTAGCGGGGATTCAAATTACAATGAGCAGTTCTTC. Protein product: CASGTPTSGDSNYNEQFF.

The rearrangement links TRBV29-1 to TRBJ2-1; D gene uncertain. Trimming shortened V by 5 bases and J by 10 bases, and 15 bases separated the two germline ends. The CDR3 loop spans 12 amino acids. The germline gives CDR1 SQVTM, CDR2 ANQGSEA. The CDR3 DNA reads TGCAGCGTTATGACCCCTTCGGAAGAGCAGTTCTTC. Translating it yields CSVMTPSEEQFF.

This sequence joins TRBV29-1 and TRBJ1-2; 10 positions match TRBD1. Germline V gene sequence: CDR1 SQVTM, CDR2 ANQGSEA. J lost 4 bases, V lost 2 bases, and 7 bases had no gene match. The CDR3 is 15 amino acids. The CDR3 reads CSVEPGTGVTYGYTF. The CDR3 nucleotides are TGCAGCGTTGAACCCGGGACAGGGGTCACCTATGGCTACACCTTC.

V is TRBV19 and J is TRBJ1-5; TRBD1 might be the D (6 bases). CDR1 and CDR2 (germline): LNHDA, SQIVND (reference sequence). Trimming took 10 bases from V and 1 from J, leaving 20 bases between them. This CDR3 is 16 amino acids long. CDR3 region: CATRNRQEGSNQPQHF. As DNA, the CDR3 is TGTGCCACCAGGAACCGACAGGAGGGCAGCAATCAGCCCCAGCATTTT.